This T cell receptor (beta chain) was identified in a study of identical twins. TCRdb processed the 5' RACE reads anew with MiXCR; each CDR3 protein has one entry. The sample includes approximately 700,000 distinct CDR3 sequences, about 20% of them seen just once. This clonotype was seen ten or more times. Trimming pared 5 bases from V and 5 bases from J, leaving 13 bases between. The CDR3 has 13 amino acids. These records were also assigned to another study, of T cells expressing NK-cell markers. That report adds: These same clonotypes (in several donors) also led the CD3+CD56-NKG2C+ fraction.

The specimen sequenced was PBMCs. The receptor comes from a woman younger than 35 in good health. The V call is TRBV12-3 or TRBV12-4, the J call TRBJ2-7, with D perhaps TRBD1 (5 bases). The CDR3 nucleotides read TGTGCCAGCAGTGACAGCTTTGGAAACGAGCAGTACTTC. Residues: CASSDSFGNEQYF.